This entry concerns a single T cell receptor (beta chain). The sample is drawn from a study of blood T cell repertoires in COVID-19. V was trimmed by 0 bases and J by 9 bases, leaving 15 bases between them. The germline V gene has CDR1 MNHEY and CDR2 SVGAGI. The length of the CDR3 is 15 residues. Participants were aged about 18 to 90 years from 20 to 30 US areas. In the original workflow: Amplification from reference gene primers served as the basis for estimated nucleated cell counts. Produced via immunoSEQ multiplex PCR; TCRdb's table is partial and in-frame only. D and trimming were read from the DNA, whereas the V and J calls and clone size are those reported in that table. The sample shows a few hundred thousand clones, around 90% of them seen only once.

The sequence came from a woman aged 25 to 39 who had recovered from COVID-19. The rearrangement joins TRBV6-5 to TRBJ2-1; D uncertain. Sequenced material: PBMCs or T cells enriched from blood (not recorded which). The CDR3 protein is CASSYSIGLTGEQFF. The CDR3 coding sequence is TGTGCCAGCAGTTACTCTATTGGGTTAACGGGTGAGCAGTTCTTC.